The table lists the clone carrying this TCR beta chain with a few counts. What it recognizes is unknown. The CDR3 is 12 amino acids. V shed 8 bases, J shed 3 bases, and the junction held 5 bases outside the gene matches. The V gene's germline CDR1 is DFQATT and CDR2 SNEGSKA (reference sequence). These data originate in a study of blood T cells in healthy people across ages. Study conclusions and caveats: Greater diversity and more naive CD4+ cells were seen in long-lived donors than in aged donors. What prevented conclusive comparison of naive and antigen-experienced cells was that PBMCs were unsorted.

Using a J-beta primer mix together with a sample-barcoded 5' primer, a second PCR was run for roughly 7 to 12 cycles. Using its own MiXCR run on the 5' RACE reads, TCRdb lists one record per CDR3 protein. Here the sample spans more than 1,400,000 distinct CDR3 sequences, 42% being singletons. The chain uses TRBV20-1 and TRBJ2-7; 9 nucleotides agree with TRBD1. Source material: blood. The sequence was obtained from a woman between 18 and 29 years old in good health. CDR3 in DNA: TGCAGTCTGGACAGGGGAAACTACGAGCAGTACTTC. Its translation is CSLDRGNYEQYF.